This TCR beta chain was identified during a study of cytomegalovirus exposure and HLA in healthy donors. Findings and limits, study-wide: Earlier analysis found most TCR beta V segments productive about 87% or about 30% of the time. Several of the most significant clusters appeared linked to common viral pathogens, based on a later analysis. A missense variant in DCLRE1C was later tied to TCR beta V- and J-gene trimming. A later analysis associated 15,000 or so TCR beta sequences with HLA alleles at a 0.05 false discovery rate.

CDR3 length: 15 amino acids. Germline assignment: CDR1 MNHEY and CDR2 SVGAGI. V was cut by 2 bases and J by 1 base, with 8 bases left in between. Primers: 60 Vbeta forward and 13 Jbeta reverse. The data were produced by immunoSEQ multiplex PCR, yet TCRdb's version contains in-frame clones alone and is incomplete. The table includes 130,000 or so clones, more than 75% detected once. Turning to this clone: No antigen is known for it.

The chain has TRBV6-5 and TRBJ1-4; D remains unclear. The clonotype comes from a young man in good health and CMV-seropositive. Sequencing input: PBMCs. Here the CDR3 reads CASSYAQETNEKLFF. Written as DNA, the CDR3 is TGTGCCAGCAGTTACGCCCAGGAAACTAATGAAAAACTGTTTTTT.